The clone carrying this T cell receptor beta chain showed up just a few times. This entry is derived from a study of immune characteristics of hereditary and idiopathic chronic pancreatitis. The pancreas tissue came from patients undergoing total pancreatectomy with islet autotransplantation. This CDR3 has 12 residues. V was cut by 7 bases and J by 5 bases, with 8 bases left in between. Data came from immunoSEQ multiplex PCR; TCRdb stores just in-frame clones and leaves some out. The top ten clones hold about 14% of a sample with over 12,000 clones, over 70% of them seen once. The V call is TRBV12-3 or TRBV12-4, the J call TRBJ2-2; no firm D call. Sequenced sample: pancreas tissue with hereditary chronic pancreatitis. The sequence was collected from a human donor with chronic pancreatitis. Here the CDR3 reads CASTKGTGELFF. CDR3 sequence (DNA): TGTGCCAGCACCAAGGGTACCGGGGAGCTGTTTTTT.